This T cell receptor (beta chain) was identified in a study of control samples from healthy donors and cancer patients. V shed 6 bases, J shed 7 bases, and the junction held 6 bases outside the gene matches. The CDR3 length is 14 residues. In germline, CDR1 is SEHNR, CDR2 FQNEAQ (reference sequence). Here immunoSEQ multiplex PCR was the method, and the copy in TCRdb shows in-frame clones only, minus some. The profile covers fewer than 20,000 clones, with about 89% appearing a single time and 25% to 40% taken by the ten largest. J is TRBJ1-4 and V is TRBV7-9; TRBD1 matches 9 bases. Material: PBMCs. The receptor was derived from a man aged 55-75 years with head and neck cancer. Here the CDR3 reads CASSNRGRVEKLFF. The DNA of the CDR3 is TGTGCCAGCAGTAACAGGGGGCGGGTTGAAAAACTGTTTTTT.